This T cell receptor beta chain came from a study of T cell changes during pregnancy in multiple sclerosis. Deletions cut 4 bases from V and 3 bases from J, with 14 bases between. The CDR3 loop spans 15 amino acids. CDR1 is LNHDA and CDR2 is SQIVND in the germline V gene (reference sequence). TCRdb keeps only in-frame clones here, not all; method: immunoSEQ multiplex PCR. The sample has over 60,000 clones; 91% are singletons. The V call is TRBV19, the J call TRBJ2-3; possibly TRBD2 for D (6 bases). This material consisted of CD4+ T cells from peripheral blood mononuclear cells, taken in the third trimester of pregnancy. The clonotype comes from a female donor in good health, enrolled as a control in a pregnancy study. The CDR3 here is CASSNRDGGTDTQYF. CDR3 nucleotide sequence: TGTGCCAGTAGTAACCGCGACGGGGGAACAGATACGCAGTATTTT.